This T cell receptor beta chain appears in the sequencing data of a study of T cells after yellow fever vaccination. About the study: Researchers used SMART-Seq v4 Ultra Low Input to prepare fractions that had low cell numbers. Study-wide results and limits: Primary-vaccination clones mostly resurfaced post-booster (roughly 97% CD4, 75% to 90% CD8).

This clonotype turned up a few times. Its target is not known. Generation of TCR cDNA used 5'RACE template switching (which added a universal primer site and UMIs). MiXCR was run by TCRdb on the 5' RACE reads, yielding one entry per CDR3 protein. The data contain some 170,000 distinct CDR3 sequences, approximately 9.7% of them singletons. CDR1 is SGHAT and CDR2 is FQNNGV in the germline V gene. Trimming stripped 1 base from V and 7 bases from J, with 10 bases between. This CDR3 region has 14 residues. The V and J genes are TRBV11-2 and TRBJ2-2; tentatively, D is TRBD2 (6 bases). This clonotype was obtained from a young man who received the YFV17D yellow fever vaccine. Material: CD8+ T cells sorted from PBMCs, obtained 45 days after the yellow fever booster vaccination. The CDR3: CASSLASASGELFF. The CDR3 DNA sequence: TGTGCCAGCAGCTTAGCTAGCGCCAGCGGGGAGCTGTTTTTT. Full variable domain (outside the CDR3, taken from reference TRBV11-2 and TRBJ2-2): EAGVAQSPRYKIIEKRQSVAFWCNPISGHATLYWYQQILGQGPKLLIQFQNNGVVDDSQLPKDRFSAERLKGVDSTLKIQPAKLEDSAVYLCASSLASASGELFFGEGSRLTVL.